This T cell receptor beta chain derives from a study of T cells in tumors after PD-1 blockade. J lost 5 bases, V lost 1 base, and 8 bases had no gene match. Germline CDR1 is PRHDT and CDR2 is FYEKMQ (reference sequence). CDR3 length equals 16 residues. Only in-frame clones appear in the TCRdb table, and some are missing; sequencing was by immunoSEQ multiplex PCR. Of 45,000 to 60,000 clones in the sample, approximately 79% were seen once. This material consisted of PBMCs, taken before anti-PD-1 therapy. This receptor was taken from a human donor with advanced basal cell or squamous cell carcinoma (not recorded which). J is TRBJ2-1 and V is TRBV13; the match to TRBD1 covers 7 bases. Written as DNA, the CDR3 is TGTGCCAGCAGCTTAGAGTTAAGACAGGGAAACAATGAGCAGTTCTTC. Translation gives CASSLELRQGNNEQFF. Full variable domain (rest looked up from reference TRBV13 and TRBJ2-1): AAGVIQSPRHLIKEKRETATLKCYPIPRHDTVYWYQQGPGQDPQFLISFYEKMQSDKGSIPDRFSAQQFSDYHSELNMSSLELGDSALYFCASSLELRQGNNEQFFGPGTRLTVL.